This TCR beta chain originates from a study of monozygotic twins with cystic fibrosis. In regard to this clone: Its target is not known.

Sequencing was performed with immunoSEQ multiplex PCR; in TCRdb, only in-frame clones are kept and a portion is missing. This sample carries under 40,000 clones, roughly 96% of them seen once, and the ten largest clones take 0.15% to 0.2%. General study results and limits: In 13 of 16 pairs, V gene usage was closest to the co-twin's. Monozygotic CF twins shared more identical nucleotide clonotypes than unrelated patients. Clonality was generally low (median roughly 0.01), higher in the most severe patients.

The receptor was derived from a girl aged 2 to 9 with cystic fibrosis. The source material was blood.

CDR3 amino acids: CASSDTGQGANSPLHF. As DNA, the CDR3 is TGTGCCAGCAGTGATACCGGACAGGGGGCTAATTCACCCCTCCACTTT. The genes are TRBV2 and TRBJ1-6; TRBD1 matches at 11 bases. The ends lost 3 bases at V and 6 bases at J; junction bases unmatched: 4. Germline V gives CDR1 SNHLY, CDR2 FYNNEI. The CDR3 sequence is 16 residues long.